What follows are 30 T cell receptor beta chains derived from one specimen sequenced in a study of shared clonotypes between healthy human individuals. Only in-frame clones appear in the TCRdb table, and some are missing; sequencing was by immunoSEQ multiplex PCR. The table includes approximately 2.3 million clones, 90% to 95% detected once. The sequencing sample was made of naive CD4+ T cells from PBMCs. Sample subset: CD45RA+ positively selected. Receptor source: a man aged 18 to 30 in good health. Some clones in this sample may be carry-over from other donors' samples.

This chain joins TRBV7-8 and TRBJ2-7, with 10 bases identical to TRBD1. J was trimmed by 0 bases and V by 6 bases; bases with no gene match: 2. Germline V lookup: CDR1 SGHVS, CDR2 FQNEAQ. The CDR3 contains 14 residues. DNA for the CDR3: TGTGCCAGCAGGGGGACAGGGGTCTCCTACGAGCAGTACTTC. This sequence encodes CASRGTGVSYEQYF.

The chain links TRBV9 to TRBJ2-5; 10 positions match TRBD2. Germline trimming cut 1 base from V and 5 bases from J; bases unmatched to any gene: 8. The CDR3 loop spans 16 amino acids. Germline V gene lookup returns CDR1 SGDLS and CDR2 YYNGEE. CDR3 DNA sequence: TGTGCCAGCAGCGTAATGGCTAGCGGGAGTTTGGAGACCCAGTACTTC. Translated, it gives CASSVMASGSLETQYF.

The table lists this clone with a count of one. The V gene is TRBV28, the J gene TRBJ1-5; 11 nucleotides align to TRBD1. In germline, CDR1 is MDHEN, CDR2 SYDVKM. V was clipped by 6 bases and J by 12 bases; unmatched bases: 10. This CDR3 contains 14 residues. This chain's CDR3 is CASSHGQGALSQHF. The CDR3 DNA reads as TGTGCCAGCAGCCACGGACAGGGGGCTCTAAGCCAGCATTTT. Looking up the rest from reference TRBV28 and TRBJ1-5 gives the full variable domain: DVKVTQSSRYLVKRTGEKVFLECVQDMDHENMFWYRQDPGLGLRLIYFSYDVKMKEKGDIPEGYSVSREKKERFSLILESASTNQTSMYLCASSHGQGALSQHFGDGTRLSIL.

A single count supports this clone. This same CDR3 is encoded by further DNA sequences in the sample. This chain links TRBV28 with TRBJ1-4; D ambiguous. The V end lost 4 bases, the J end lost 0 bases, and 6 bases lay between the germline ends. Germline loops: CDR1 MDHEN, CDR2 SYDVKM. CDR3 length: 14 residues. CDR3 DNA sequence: TGTGCCAGCAGTTCCGGAGCAACTAATGAAAAACTGTTTTTT. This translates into CASSSGATNEKLFF.

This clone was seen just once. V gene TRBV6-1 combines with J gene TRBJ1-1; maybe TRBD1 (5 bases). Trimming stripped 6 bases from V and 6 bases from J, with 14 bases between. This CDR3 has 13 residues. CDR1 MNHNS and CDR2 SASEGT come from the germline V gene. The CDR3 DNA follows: TGTGCCAGCAGGGGTGCGACAGCTTCTGAAGCTTTCTTT. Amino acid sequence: CASRGATASEAFF.

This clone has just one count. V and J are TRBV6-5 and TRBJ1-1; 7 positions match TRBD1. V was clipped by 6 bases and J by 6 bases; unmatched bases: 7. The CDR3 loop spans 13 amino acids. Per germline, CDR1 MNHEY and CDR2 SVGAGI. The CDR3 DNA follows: TGTGCCAGCAGAATCGACAGGGAGGCTGAAGCTTTCTTT. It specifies CASRIDREAEAFF.

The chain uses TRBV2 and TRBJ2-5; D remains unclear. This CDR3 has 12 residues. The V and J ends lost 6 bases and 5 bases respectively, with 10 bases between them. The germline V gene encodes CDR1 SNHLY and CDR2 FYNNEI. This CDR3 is CASSVVMETQYF. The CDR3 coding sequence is TGTGCCAGCAGCGTGGTGATGGAGACCCAGTACTTC. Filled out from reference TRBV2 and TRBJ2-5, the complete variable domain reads EPEVTQTPSHQVTQMGQEVILRCVPISNHLYFYWYRQILGQKVEFLVSFYNNEISEKSEIFDDQFSVERPDGSNFTLKIRSTKLEDSAMYFCASSVVMETQYFGPGTRLLVL.

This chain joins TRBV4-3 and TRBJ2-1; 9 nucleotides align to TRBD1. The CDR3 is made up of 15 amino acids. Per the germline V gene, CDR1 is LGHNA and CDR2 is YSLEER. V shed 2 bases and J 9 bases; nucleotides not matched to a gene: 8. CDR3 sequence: CASSQPGQGSTEQFF. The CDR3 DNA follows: TGCGCCAGCAGCCAACCGGGACAGGGAAGCACTGAGCAGTTCTTC.

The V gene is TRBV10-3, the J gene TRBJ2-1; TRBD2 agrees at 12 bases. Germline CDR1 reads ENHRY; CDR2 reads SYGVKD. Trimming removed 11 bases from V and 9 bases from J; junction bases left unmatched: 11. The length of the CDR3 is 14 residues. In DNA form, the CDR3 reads TGTGCCTCCGTACTAGCGGGAGGTTCGGGTGAGCAGTTCTTC. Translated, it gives CASVLAGGSGEQFF.

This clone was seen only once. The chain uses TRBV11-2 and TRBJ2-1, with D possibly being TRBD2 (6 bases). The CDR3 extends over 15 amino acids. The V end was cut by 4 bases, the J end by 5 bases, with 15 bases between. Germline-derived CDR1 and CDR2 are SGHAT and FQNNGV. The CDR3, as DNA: TGTGCCAGCAGCTACTTCAGCGGGCCCAACAATGAGCAGTTCTTC. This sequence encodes CASSYFSGPNNEQFF.

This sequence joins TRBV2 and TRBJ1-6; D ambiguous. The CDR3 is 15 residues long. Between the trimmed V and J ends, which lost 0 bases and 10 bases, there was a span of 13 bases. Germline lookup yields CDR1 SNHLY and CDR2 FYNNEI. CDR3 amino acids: CASSEAWASWSPLHF. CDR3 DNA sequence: TGTGCCAGCAGTGAAGCGTGGGCCTCGTGGTCACCCCTCCACTTT. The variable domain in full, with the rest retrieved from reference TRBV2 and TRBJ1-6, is EPEVTQTPSHQVTQMGQEVILRCVPISNHLYFYWYRQILGQKVEFLVSFYNNEISEKSEIFDDQFSVERPDGSNFTLKIRSTKLEDSAMYFCASSEAWASWSPLHFGNGTRLTVT.

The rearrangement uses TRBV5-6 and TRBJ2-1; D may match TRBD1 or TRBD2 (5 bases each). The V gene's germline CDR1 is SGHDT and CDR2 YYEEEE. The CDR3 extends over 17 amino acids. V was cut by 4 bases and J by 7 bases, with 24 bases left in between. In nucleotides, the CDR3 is TGTGCCAGCAGCCCGCTTGGTGGCAGAGTGGGACCAAATGAGCAGTTCTTC. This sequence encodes CASSPLGGRVGPNEQFF.

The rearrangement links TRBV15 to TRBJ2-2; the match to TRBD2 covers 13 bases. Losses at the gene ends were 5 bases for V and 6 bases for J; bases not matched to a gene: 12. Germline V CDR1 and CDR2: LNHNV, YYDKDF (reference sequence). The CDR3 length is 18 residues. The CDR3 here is CATSPGHLLAGGPGELFF. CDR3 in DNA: TGTGCCACCAGCCCAGGTCACTTACTAGCGGGAGGGCCCGGGGAGCTGTTTTTT.

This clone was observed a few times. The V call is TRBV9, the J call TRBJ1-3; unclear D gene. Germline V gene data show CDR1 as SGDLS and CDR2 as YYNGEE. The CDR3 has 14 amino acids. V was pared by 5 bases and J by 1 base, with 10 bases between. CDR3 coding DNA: TGTGCCAGCAGTAACTTAGTATCTGGAAACACCATATATTTT. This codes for CASSNLVSGNTIYF.

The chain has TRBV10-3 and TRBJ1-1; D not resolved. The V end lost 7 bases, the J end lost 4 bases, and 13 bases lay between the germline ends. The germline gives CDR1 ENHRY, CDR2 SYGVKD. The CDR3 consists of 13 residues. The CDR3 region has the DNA TGTGCCATCACCGGTCTGGCGGGCACTGAAGCTTTCTTT. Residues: CAITGLAGTEAFF.

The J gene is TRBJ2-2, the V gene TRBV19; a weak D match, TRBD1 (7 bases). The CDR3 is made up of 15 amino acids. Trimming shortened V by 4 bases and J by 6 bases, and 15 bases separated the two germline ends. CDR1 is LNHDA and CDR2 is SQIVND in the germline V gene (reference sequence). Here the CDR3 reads CASSRTGGDPGELFF. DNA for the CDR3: TGTGCCAGTAGTAGGACAGGAGGGGATCCCGGGGAGCTGTTTTTT.

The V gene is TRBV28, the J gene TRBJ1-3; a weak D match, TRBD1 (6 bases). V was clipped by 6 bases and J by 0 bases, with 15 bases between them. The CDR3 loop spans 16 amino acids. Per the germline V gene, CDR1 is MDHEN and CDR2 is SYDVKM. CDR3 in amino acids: CASRPGGASSGNTIYF. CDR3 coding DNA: TGTGCCAGCAGACCCGGGGGGGCGTCCTCTGGAAACACCATATATTTT.

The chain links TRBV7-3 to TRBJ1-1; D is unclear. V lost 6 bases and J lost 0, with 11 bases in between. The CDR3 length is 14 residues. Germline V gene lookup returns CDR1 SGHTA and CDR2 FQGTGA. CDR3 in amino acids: CASRKTHMNTEAFF. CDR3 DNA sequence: TGTGCCAGCAGGAAGACACACATGAACACTGAAGCTTTCTTT.

The DNA for the CDR3 is TGTGCCAGCAGCTTAAGGCGGTACGAGCAGTTCTTC. Translation: CASSLRRYEQFF. The rearrangement uses TRBV7-9 and TRBJ2-1; unclear D gene. CDR1 is SEHNR, CDR2 FQNEAQ, per germline (reference sequence). There are 12 residues in the CDR3. Trimming removed 2 bases at V and 10 bases at J, with 9 bases between.

The CDR3 DNA is TGTGCCAGCAGCGGCGGAAGGACGCGGGGGCAGTACTTC. This encodes CASSGGRTRGQYF. The chain recombines TRBV5-6 with TRBJ2-7; D is possibly TRBD2 (6 bases). The CDR3 spans 13 residues. Germline V CDR1 and CDR2: SGHDT, YYEEEE. The germline V and J ends were trimmed by 4 bases and 9 bases, with 17 bases remaining between them.

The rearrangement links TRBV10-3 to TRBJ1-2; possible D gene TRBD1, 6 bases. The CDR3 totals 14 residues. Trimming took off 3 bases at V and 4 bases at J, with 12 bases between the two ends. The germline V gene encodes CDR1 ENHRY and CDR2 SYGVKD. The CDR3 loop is CAISEGGQGYGYTF. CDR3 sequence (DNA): TGTGCCATCAGTGAAGGGGGGCAGGGCTATGGCTACACCTTC.

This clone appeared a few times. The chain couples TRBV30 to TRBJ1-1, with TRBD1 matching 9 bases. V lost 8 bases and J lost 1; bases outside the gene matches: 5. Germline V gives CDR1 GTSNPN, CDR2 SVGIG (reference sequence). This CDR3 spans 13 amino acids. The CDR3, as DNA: TGTGCCGTACCGGGACAGGGGAACACTGAAGCTTTCTTT. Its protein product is CAVPGQGNTEAFF.

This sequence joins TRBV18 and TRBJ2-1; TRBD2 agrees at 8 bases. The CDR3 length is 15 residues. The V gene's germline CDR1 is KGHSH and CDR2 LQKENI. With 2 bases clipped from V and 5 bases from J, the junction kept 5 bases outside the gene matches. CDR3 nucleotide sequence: TGTGCCAGCTCACCAGGGATCGGGAGGGACAATGAGCAGTTCTTC. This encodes CASSPGIGRDNEQFF.

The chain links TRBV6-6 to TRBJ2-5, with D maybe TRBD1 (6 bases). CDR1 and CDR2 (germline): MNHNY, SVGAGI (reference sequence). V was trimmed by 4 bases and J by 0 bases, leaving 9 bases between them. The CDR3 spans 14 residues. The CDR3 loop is CASSSRGNQETQYF. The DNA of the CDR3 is TGTGCCAGCAGTTCCAGGGGAAACCAAGAGACCCAGTACTTC.

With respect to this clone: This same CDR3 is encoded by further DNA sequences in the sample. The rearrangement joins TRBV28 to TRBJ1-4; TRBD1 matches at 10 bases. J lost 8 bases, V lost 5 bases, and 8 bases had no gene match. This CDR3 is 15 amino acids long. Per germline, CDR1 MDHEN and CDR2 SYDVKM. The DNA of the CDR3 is TGTGCCAGCAGTCCACCAGGACAGGGGGGCGAAAAACTGTTTTTT. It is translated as CASSPPGQGGEKLFF.

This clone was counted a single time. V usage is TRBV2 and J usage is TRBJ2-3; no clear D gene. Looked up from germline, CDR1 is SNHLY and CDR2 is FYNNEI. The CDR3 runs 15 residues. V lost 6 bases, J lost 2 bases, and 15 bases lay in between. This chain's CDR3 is CASRPPGLLTDTQYF. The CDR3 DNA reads TGTGCCAGCAGGCCCCCCGGGTTACTCACAGATACGCAGTATTTT.

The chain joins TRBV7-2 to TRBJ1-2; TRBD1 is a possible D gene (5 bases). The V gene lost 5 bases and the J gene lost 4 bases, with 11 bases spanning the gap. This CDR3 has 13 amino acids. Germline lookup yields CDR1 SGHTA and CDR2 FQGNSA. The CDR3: CASSLRGAYGYTF. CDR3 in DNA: TGTGCCAGCAGCCTTAGAGGGGCCTATGGCTACACCTTC. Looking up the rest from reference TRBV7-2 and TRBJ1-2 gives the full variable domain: GAGVSQSPSNKVTEKGKDVELRCDPISGHTALYWYRQSLGQGLEFLIYFQGNSAPDKSGLPSDRFSAERTGGSVSTLTIQRTQQEDSAVYLCASSLRGAYGYTFGSGTRLTVV.

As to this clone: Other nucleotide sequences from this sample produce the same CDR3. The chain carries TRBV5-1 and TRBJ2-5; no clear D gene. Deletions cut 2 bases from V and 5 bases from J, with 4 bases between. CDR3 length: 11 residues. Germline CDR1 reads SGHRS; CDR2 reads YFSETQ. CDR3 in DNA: TGCGCCAGCAGCTTTCGGGAGACCCAGTACTTC. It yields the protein CASSFRETQYF.

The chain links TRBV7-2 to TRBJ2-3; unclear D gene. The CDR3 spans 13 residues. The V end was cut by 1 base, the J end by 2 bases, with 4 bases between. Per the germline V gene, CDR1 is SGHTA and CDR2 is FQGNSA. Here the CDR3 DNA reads TGTGCCAGCAGCTTAGGCCACACAGATACGCAGTATTTT. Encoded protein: CASSLGHTDTQYF.

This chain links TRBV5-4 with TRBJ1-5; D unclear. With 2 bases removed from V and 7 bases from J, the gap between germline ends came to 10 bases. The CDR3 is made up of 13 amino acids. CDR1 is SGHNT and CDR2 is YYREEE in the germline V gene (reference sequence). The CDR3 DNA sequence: TGTGCCAGCAGCTTAGGGTTCGGCCAGCCCCAGCATTTT. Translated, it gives CASSLGFGQPQHF.